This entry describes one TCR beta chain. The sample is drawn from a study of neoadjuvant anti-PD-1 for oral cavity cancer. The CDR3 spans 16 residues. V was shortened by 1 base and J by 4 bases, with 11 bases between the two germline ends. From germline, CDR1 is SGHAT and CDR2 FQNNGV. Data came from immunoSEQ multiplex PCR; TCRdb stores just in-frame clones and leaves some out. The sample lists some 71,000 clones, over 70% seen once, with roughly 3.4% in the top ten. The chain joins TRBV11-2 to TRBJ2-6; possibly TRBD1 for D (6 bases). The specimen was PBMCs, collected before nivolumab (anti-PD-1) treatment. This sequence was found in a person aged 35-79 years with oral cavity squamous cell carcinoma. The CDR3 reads CASSLGAGVGANVLTF. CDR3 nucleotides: TGTGCCAGCAGCTTAGGGGCAGGGGTAGGGGCCAACGTCCTGACTTTC. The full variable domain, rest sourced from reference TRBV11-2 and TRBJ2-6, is EAGVAQSPRYKIIEKRQSVAFWCNPISGHATLYWYQQILGQGPKLLIQFQNNGVVDDSQLPKDRFSAERLKGVDSTLKIQPAKLEDSAVYLCASSLGAGVGANVLTFGAGSRLTVL.